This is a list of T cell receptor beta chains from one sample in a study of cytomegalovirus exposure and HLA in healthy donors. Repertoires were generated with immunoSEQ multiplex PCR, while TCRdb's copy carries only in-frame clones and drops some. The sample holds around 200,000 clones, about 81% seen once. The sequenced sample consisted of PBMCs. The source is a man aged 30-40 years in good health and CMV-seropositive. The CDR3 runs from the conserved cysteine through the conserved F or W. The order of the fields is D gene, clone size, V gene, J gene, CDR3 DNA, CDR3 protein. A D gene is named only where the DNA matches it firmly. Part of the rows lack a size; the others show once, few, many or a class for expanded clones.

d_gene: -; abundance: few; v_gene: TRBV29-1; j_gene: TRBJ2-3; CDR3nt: TGCAGCGTTGATTCCCCCCAGGGTACGGATACGCAGTATTTT; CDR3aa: CSVDSPQGTDTQYF
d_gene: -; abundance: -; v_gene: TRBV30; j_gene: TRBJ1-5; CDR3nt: TGTGCCTGGAGTGGGAGTAGCAATCAGCCCCAGCATTTT; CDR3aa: CAWSGSSNQPQHF
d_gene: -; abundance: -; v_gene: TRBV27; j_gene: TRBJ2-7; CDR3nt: TGTGCCAGCAGGCCCAGAGGTACCTTCGAGCAGTACTTC; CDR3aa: CASRPRGTFEQYF
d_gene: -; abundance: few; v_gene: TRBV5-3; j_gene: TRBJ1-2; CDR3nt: TGTGCCAGAAGCTTTGGACACGGCGGTGGCTACACCTTC; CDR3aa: CARSFGHGGGYTF
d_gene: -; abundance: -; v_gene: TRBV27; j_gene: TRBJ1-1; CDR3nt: TGTGCCAGCAGTGTCACAGGGTTCGTGAACACTGAAGCTTTCTTT; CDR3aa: CASSVTGFVNTEAFF
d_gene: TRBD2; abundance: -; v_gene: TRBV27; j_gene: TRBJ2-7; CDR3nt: TGTGCCAGCAGTTTAGTTAGCGGGATTTACGAGCAGTACTTC; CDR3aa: CASSLVSGIYEQYF
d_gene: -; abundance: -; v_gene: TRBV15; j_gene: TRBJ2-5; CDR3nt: TGTGCCACCAGCAGAGATCCCGGAGTGCGGGAGACCCAGTACTTC; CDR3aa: CATSRDPGVRETQYF
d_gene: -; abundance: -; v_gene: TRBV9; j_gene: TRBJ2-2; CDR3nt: TGTGCCAGCAGCGGTAAGCGGGCGAACACCGGGGAGCTGTTTTTT; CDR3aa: CASSGKRANTGELFF
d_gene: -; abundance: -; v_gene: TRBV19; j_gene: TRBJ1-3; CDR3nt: TGTGCCAGTAGTAAGACAGGACGTTACTCTGGAAACACCATATATTTT; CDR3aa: CASSKTGRYSGNTIYF
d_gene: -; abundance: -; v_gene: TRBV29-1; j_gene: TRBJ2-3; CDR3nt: TGCAGCGTTGATTCCCAGGGGACAGATACGCAGTATTTT; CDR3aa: CSVDSQGTDTQYF
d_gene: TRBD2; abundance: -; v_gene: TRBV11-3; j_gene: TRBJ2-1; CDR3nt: TGTGCCAGCAGCTCAGGCGGGAGAGTCTGGGATGAGCAGTTCTTC; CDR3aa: CASSSGGRVWDEQFF
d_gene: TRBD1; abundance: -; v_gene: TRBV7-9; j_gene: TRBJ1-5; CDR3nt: TGTGCCAGCAGCTTCGGGACAGGGAATCAGCCCCAGCATTTT; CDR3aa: CASSFGTGNQPQHF
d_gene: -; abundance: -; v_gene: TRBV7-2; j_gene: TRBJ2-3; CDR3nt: TGTGCCAGCAGCTCACGAAGCGGGAGCACAGATACGCAGTATTTT; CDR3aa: CASSSRSGSTDTQYF
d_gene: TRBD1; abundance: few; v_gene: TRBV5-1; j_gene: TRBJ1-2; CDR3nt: TGCGCCAGCAGCATCGGGACAGGGGATAGGAGCTACACCTTC; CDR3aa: CASSIGTGDRSYTF
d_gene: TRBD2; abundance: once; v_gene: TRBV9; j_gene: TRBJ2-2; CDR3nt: TGTGCCAGCAGCCCCTGGGGGCTAGCGGGAAACACCGGGGAGCTGTTTTTT; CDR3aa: CASSPWGLAGNTGELFF
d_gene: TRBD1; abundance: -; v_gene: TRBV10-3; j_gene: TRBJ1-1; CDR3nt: TGTGCCATCAGTATCCGGGACAGGGGCACTGAAGCTTTCTTT; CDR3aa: CAISIRDRGTEAFF
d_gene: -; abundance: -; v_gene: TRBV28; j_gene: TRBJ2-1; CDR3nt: TGTGCCAGCAGTTCCGGGCCAAGGGGCAATGAGCAGTTCTTC; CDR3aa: CASSSGPRGNEQFF
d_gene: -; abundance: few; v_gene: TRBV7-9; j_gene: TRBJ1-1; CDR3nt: TGTGCCAGCAGCTTCGGGGAGGTTAACACTGAAGCTTTCTTT; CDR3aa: CASSFGEVNTEAFF
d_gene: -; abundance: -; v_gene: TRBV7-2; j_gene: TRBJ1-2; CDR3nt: TGTGCCAGCAGTTATACAGGGTATAGAACGGATGGCTACACCTTC; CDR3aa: CASSYTGYRTDGYTF
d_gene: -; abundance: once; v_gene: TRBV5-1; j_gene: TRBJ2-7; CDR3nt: TGCGCCAGCAGCCCCGGGTACGAGCAGTACTTC; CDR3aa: CASSPGYEQYF
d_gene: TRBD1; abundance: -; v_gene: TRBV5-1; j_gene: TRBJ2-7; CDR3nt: TGCGCCAGCAGCTTCGGACAGGGATCGGGGGAGCAGTACTTC; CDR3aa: CASSFGQGSGEQYF
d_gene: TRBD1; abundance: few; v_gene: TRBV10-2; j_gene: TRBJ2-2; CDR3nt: TGCGCCAGCAGCGTCCGGGACAGGGAGCGCGGGGAGCTGTTTTTT; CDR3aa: CASSVRDRERGELFF
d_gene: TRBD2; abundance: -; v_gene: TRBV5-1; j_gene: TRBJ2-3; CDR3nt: TGCGCCAGCAGCTTGGGACTAGCGGCAGATACGCAGTATTTT; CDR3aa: CASSLGLAADTQYF
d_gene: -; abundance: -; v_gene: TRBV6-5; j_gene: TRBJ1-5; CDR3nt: TGTGCCAGCAGTTCCTTCGCGGAAAAGCCCCAGCATTTT; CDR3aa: CASSSFAEKPQHF
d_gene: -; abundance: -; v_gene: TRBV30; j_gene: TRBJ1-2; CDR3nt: TGTGCCTGGACTCGAGGGGGGGCAAAACTTCGTGGCTACACCTTC; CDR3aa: CAWTRGGAKLRGYTF
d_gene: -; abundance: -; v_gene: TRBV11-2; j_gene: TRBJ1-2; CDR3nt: TGTGCCAGCAGCTTGGGCAAGGGGTGGGTCTATGGCTACACCTTC; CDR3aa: CASSLGKGWVYGYTF
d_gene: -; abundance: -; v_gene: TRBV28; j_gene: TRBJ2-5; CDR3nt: TGTGCCAGCAGTTTCTCGCGGGAGACCCAGTACTTC; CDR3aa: CASSFSRETQYF
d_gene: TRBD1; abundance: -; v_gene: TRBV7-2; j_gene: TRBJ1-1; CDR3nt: TGTGCCAGCAGCTTCGTCAGGGGGGAAGCTTTCTTT; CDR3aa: CASSFVRGEAFF
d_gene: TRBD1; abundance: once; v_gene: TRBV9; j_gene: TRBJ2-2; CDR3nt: TGTGCCAGCTTACGGGACAGTGGCCCCACGGCCGGGGAGCTGTTTTTT; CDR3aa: CASLRDSGPTAGELFF
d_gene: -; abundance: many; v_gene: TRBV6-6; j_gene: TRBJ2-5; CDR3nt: TGTGCCAGCAGCTCCATCGGGGGTCAAGAGACCCAGTACTTC; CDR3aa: CASSSIGGQETQYF
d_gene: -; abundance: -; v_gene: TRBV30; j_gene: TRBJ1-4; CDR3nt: TGTGCCTGGACCCTACGGGGGACAACTAATGAAAAACTGTTTTTT; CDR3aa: CAWTLRGTTNEKLFF
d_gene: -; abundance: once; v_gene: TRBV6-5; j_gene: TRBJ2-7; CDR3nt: TGTGCCAGCAGCCGACAGGTAAGCTCCTACGAGCAGTACTTC; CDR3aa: CASSRQVSSYEQYF
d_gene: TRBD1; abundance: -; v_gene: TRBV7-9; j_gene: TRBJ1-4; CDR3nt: TGTGCCAGCAGCCCCTGGACAGGGGGGAATGAAAAACTGTTTTTT; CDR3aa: CASSPWTGGNEKLFF
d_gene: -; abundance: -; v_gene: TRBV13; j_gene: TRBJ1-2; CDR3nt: TGTGCCAGCAGCTTAGGCGTCACAAGTAACTATGGCTACACCTTC; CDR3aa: CASSLGVTSNYGYTF
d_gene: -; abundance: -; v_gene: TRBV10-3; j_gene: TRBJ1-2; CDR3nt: TGTGCCATCAGGGGAGGGCAGGGGTATGGCTACACCTTC; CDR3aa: CAIRGGQGYGYTF
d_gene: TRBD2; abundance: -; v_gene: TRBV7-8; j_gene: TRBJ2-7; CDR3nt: TGTGCCAGCAGCTTAGCACCAGCGGGGGGCTACGAGCAGTACTTC; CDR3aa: CASSLAPAGGYEQYF
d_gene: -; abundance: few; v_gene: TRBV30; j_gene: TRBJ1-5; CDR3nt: TGTGCCTGGAGTGTCGGCCCTGGACGGGGGAATCAGCCCCAGCATTTT; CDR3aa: CAWSVGPGRGNQPQHF
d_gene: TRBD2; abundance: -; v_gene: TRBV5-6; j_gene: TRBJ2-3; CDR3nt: TGTGCCAGCAGCTTGGCCACGGGGGGGCAGTATTTT; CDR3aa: CASSLATGGQYF
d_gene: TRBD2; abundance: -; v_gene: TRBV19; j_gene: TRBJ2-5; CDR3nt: TGTGCCAGTAGCCAGACTAGCGAGGCCAGTCTGACCCAGTACTTC; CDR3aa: CASSQTSEASLTQYF
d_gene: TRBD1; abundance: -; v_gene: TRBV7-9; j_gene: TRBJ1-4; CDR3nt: TGTGCCAGCAGCCCCGGACAGGGGCTTAACGAAAAACTGTTTTTT; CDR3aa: CASSPGQGLNEKLFF
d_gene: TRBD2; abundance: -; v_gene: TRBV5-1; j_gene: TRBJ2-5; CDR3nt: TGCGCCAGCAGCTTGCCAGCGGGGGGGGAGACCCAGTACTTC; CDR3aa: CASSLPAGGETQYF
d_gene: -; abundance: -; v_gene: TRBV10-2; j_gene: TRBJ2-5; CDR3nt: TGCGCCAGCAGAACGACAGGGGGTAGCGGGGAAGAGACCCAGTACTTC; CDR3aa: CASRTTGGSGEETQYF
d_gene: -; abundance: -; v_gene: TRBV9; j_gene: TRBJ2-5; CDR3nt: TGTGCCAGCAGCCCCGCACAGGGAAAGGAGACCCAGTACTTC; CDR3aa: CASSPAQGKETQYF
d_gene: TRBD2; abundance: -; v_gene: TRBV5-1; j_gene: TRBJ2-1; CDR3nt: TGCGCCAGCAGCGAGGGACTAGCGGTACTTTACAATGAGCAGTTCTTC; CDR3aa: CASSEGLAVLYNEQFF
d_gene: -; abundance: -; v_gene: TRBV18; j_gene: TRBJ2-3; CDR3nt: TGTGCCAGCTCACCCGGGGAGGTTTACACAGATACGCAGTATTTT; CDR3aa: CASSPGEVYTDTQYF